The present entry profiles one T cell receptor beta chain with its context. Based on its abundance in the sample, this clone is medium-sized (0.01 to 0.1%). The target of this receptor is not known. Base qualities are not provided; no much larger clone lies one nucleotide away. The germline V end is reduced by 4 bases and the J end by 15 bases; junction bases left unmatched: 21. Including cysteine and phenylalanine, the CDR3 has 16 amino acids. Kept here is only the CDR3 DNA, which spans 48 bases and is read in frame from base 1. CDR1 SNHLY and CDR2 FYNNEI were looked up in the germline V gene. These data come from a study of blood T cell repertoires in COVID-19 (dated by TCRdb to 2020 to 2021). The study in broad terms: Samples from collaborators originated in the United States, Italy and Spain and spanned both the acute and convalescent phases of COVID-19. Samples were obtained from the ongoing ImmuneRACE study (first 160 participants) and from over a thousand subjects provided by 6 global collaborators. The sample metadata nearly always contained a de-identified subject ID, COVID-19 status, age in years and sex. The material from the prospective study consisted of cDNA or gDNA derived from T cells, B-cell-depleted T cells, or PBMCs. The repertoires were made available in a free public database intended to serve as a resource for research on the immune response to SARS-CoV-2. HLA class I and class II types, where available, came from metadata supplied by the sample provider rather than from assay-based typing. The dataset comprised deeply sampled blood TCRbeta repertoires from subjects exposed to, actively infected with, or recovered from COVID-19. Here is what the overall study found, with its caveats: The amount of clinical and demographic metadata varied by source and participant and was provided uncurated.

The collaborating institutions used their own protocols to collect whole blood in K2EDTA tubes. For TCRbeta analysis, collaborators shipped samples as frozen whole blood, isolated PBMCs, or DNA extracted from either of those sample types. The immunoSEQ Assay, a bias-controlled multiplex PCR, was used to amplify TCRbeta CDR3 regions from genomic DNA. The original pipeline was this. The number of nucleated cells in each sample was estimated by amplification of reference gene primers within the assay. Sequence reads were collapsed and filtered to measure the absolute abundance of every unique TCRbeta CDR3 rearrangement. For each sample, productive Simpson clonality was calculated as the square root of Simpson's diversity index across productive rearrangements. Here the immuneACCESS table is served through TCRdb, limited to in-frame sequences with V and J called. Missing clones are a known gap in these copies; in checked studies unresolved V genes cover under half, and the rest lacks a known reason. V and J calls and clone size are as listed in that table; D and trimming were resolved from the DNA. Here the sample has tens of thousands of clones; 88% occur a single time. Jointly, the top ten make up approximately 12% of the sample.

Recombination joined TRBV2 with TRBJ2-1; 7 bases in the middle match TRBD2. This receptor was identified in a human donor with active COVID-19. The donor label of this sample is uncertain. Sequenced: peripheral blood. The CDR3 region reads CASSGPTSAGSFGWFF. The DNA sequence is given as TGTGCCAGCAGTGGACCTACTAGCGCGGGGAGTTTTGGGTGGTTCTTC. With the rest looked up from the reference TRBV2 and TRBJ2-1 genes rather than sequenced, the full variable domain is EPEVTQTPSHQVTQMGQEVILRCVPISNHLYFYWYRQILGQKVEFLVSFYNNEISEKSEIFDDQFSVERPDGSNFTLKIRSTKLEDSAMYFCASSGPTSAGSFGWFFGPGTRLTVL.